The 30 T cell receptor beta chains presented below share a single source sample, sequenced in a study of tumor-infiltrating lymphocytes in primary liver carcinoma. Total RNA amounting to roughly 0.5 ug was the source from which TCR beta cDNA was made with a constant-region primer. A slightly modified ARM-PCR protocol with three nested multiplex PCR rounds produced these TCR beta libraries. Amplification in the first two PCR rounds was performed using TRBV1-TRBV30 forward primers and a C-beta reverse primer for 9 to 11 cycles each. TCRdb passed the multiplex PCR reads through MiXCR, listing each CDR3 protein once. Of 90,000 to 150,000 distinct CDR3 sequences in the sample, roughly 70% were seen once. From 20-30 mg of unsorted bulk tissue, DNA and RNA were co-extracted together. Sequencing was performed on tumor-adjacent normal liver tissue. Every receptor here comes from a woman in her sixties with primary liver carcinoma and hepatitis B virus infection.

On this clonotype: This sequence may be a read error, since a much larger clone differs from it by one base. V gene TRBV7-9 combines with J gene TRBJ2-7; 11 nucleotides agree with TRBD1. Germline V gene lookup returns CDR1 SEHNR and CDR2 FQNEAQ (reference sequence). The CDR3 is 15 residues long. The DNA for the CDR3 is TGTGCCAGCAGCTTAGGGACAGGGGGCCGCTACGTGCAGTACTTC. It translates to CASSLGTGGRYVQYF.

Comments on this clonotype: A read error may be the cause here, since a much bigger clone is one base away. CDR3 residues: CASNDGTGGNQPQHF. CDR3 nucleotide sequence: TGCGCCAGCAACGACGGGACAGGGGGCAATCAGCCCCAGCATTTT. The chain uses TRBV5-1 and TRBJ1-5; 10 positions agree with TRBD1. Losses at the gene ends were 6 bases for V and 2 bases for J; bases not matched to a gene: 5. Germline lookup yields CDR1 SGHRS and CDR2 YFSETQ. The CDR3 covers 15 residues.

Ten or more counts support this clonotype. This chain connects TRBV29-1 to TRBJ2-3; D is perhaps TRBD2 (6 bases). The germline gives CDR1 SQVTM, CDR2 ANQGSEA. V lost 7 bases to trimming and J lost 0 bases, with 11 bases between them. The CDR3 loop spans 13 amino acids. The chain's CDR3 is CSAIAESTDTQYF. The CDR3 DNA follows: TGCAGCGCCATAGCGGAAAGCACAGATACGCAGTATTTT.

Details on this clonotype: The conserved phenylalanine or tryptophan normally closing the CDR3 is absent here, so this likely arose from a read error. The DNA is omitted, as the CDR3 cannot be located on it reliably, and the CDR3 follows TCRdb's listing. CDR3 in amino acids: CASSLDADTHYL. The chain employs TRBV11-3 and TRBJ2-3. The CDR3 is made up of 12 amino acids, end residues included. Germline V CDR1 and CDR2: SGHNT, YENEEA.

The V call is TRBV11-2, the J call TRBJ2-5; D may be TRBD2 (5 bases). CDR3 length equals 18 residues. From germline, CDR1 is SGHAT and CDR2 FQNNGV. The CDR3 sequence: CTSSPPPPDSKPRGTQYF. The DNA for the CDR3 is TGTACGAGCAGCCCACCACCCCCAGACTCGAAGCCCCGGGGGACCCAGTACTTC.

As concerns this clonotype: This CDR3 fails to terminate in the conserved phenylalanine or tryptophan, so it likely reflects a read error. This chain links TRBV7-9 with TRBJ1-4, with D hard to call. There are 17 residues in the CDR3. Germline V gene data show CDR1 as SEHNR and CDR2 as FQNEAQ (reference sequence). CDR3 nucleotide sequence: TGTGACAGCAGCTTAGACTTGGGCACTTCAACTAATGAAAGACTGTTTTTG. Residues: CDSSLDLGTSTNERLFL.

Regarding this clonotype: One junction end does not reproduce the germline sequence, and a read error may be involved. The chain couples TRBV14 to TRBJ2-1; 11 nucleotides align to TRBD2. Germline V CDR1 and CDR2: SGHDN, FVKESK. The CDR3 totals 18 residues. CDR3 residues: CASSHGGTSGSSDNEQFF. As DNA, the CDR3 is TGCGCCAGCAGCCACGGCGGGACTAGCGGATCCTCAGACAATGAGCAGTTCTTC.

The CDR3 DNA reads TGCGCCAGCAGCTTGCGCGTCGACACCGGGGAGCTGTTTTTT. Protein sequence: CASSLRVDTGELFF. J is TRBJ2-2 and V is TRBV5-1; unclear D gene. The CDR3 loop spans 14 amino acids. Looked up from germline, CDR1 is SGHRS and CDR2 is YFSETQ. Trimming shortened V by 1 base and J by 3 bases, and 7 bases separated the two germline ends.

The CDR3 here is CASSFTPLRSLYNEQFF. The CDR3 DNA sequence: TGTGCCAGCAGCTTTACCCCTCTGAGGAGCCTCTACAATGAGCAGTTCTTC. The chain employs TRBV11-2 and TRBJ2-1; D ambiguous. CDR1 and CDR2 (germline): SGHAT, FQNNGV. V lost 3 bases to trimming and J lost 3 bases, with 18 bases between them. CDR3 length equals 17 residues. The variable domain in full, with the rest retrieved from reference TRBV11-2 and TRBJ2-1, is EAGVAQSPRYKIIEKRQSVAFWCNPISGHATLYWYQQILGQGPKLLIQFQNNGVVDDSQLPKDRFSAERLKGVDSTLKIQPAKLEDSAVYLCASSFTPLRSLYNEQFFGPGTRLTVL.

This clonotype was detected only once. At one end, the junction sequence differs from germline, possibly due to a read error. J is TRBJ1-1 and V is TRBV11-2, with unresolved D. Germline V CDR1 and CDR2: SGHAT, FQNNGV. The CDR3 loop spans 12 amino acids. This CDR3 is CASSVEGTEAFF. CDR3 nucleotides: TGTGCCAGCAGCGTAGAGGGTACTGAAGCTTTCTTT.

This clonotype was detected only once. A much larger clone differs from this one at a single base, so this may be a read error. The chain employs TRBV11-1 and TRBJ2-5; TRBD1 aligns across 7 bases. This CDR3 is built from 14 residues. Germline V lookup: CDR1 SGHAT, CDR2 FQDESV (reference sequence). This chain's CDR3 is CVSSKTGTQETQYF. The CDR3 bases are TGTGTCAGCAGCAAGACAGGGACCCAAGAGACCCAGTACTTC.

About this clonotype: Relative to the germline gene, one junction end is altered; a read error may explain this. This chain uses TRBV6-1 with TRBJ2-7; 11 bases line up with TRBD2. The CDR3 is made up of 15 amino acids. The germline gives CDR1 MNHNS, CDR2 SASEGT. CDR3 sequence: CAISEGSGGGYEQYF. The CDR3 DNA follows: TGTGCCATCAGTGAAGGTAGCGGGGGGGGCTACGAGCAATACTTC.

This clonotype was picked up many times. The chain uses TRBV5-1 and TRBJ1-2; maybe TRBD1 (5 bases). Trimming removed 4 bases at V and 0 bases at J, with 10 bases between. Per the germline V gene, CDR1 is SGHRS and CDR2 is YFSETQ. CDR3 size: 14 residues. The CDR3 here is CASSLQGTNYGYTF. CDR3 bases: TGCGCCAGCAGCCTCCAGGGAACTAACTATGGCTACACCTTC.

There are a few counts of this clonotype. J is TRBJ2-7 and V is TRBV2; 10 nucleotides match TRBD2. The CDR3 runs to 15 residues. The V gene end was trimmed by 6 bases and the J gene end by 6 bases; junction bases not matched to a gene: 11. In germline, CDR1 is SNHLY, CDR2 FYNNEI. DNA for the CDR3: TGTGCCAGCAGAGACTCCGGGACTAGCGCCTCCGAGCAGTACTTC. Translation: CASRDSGTSASEQYF.

A single count supports this clonotype. The rearrangement uses TRBV29-1 and TRBJ2-3, with a weak D call TRBD2 (6 bases). The CDR3 length is 14 residues. Germline V gene data show CDR1 as SQVTM and CDR2 as ANQGSEA. V was shortened by 4 bases and J by 2 bases, with 13 bases between the two germline ends. CDR3 nucleotides: TGCAGCGTTGCGGAGGGACTCCTCACAGATACGCAGTATTTT. As protein: CSVAEGLLTDTQYF.

The chain combines TRBV4-2 with TRBJ2-3; no firm D call. CDR3 length: 16 amino acids. Germline V gene lookup returns CDR1 LGHNA and CDR2 YNFKEQ. V lost 0 bases, J lost 4 bases, and 14 bases lay in between. In DNA form, the CDR3 reads TGTGCCAGCAGCCAAGAGGGCCGGCGTTGGGCAGATACGCAGTATTTT. The encoded protein is CASSQEGRRWADTQYF.

This clonotype came up a few times. V usage is TRBV28 and J usage is TRBJ2-2; 8 positions agree with TRBD2. V dropped 2 bases and J dropped 4; count of bases not matched to a gene: 9. CDR3 size: 17 residues. Germline assignment: CDR1 MDHEN and CDR2 SYDVKM. The CDR3 DNA is TGTGCCAGCAGTTTAGGGGTAGGGACTAGAGGCACCGGGGAGCTGTTTTTT. Translation: CASSLGVGTRGTGELFF.

The chain has TRBV12-3 or TRBV12-4 and TRBJ2-3; D uncertain. V was shortened by 5 bases and J by 11 bases, with 20 bases between the two germline ends. The CDR3 sequence is 14 residues long. The CDR3 protein is CASSPGGSTDEQYF. CDR3 nucleotide sequence: TGTGCCAGCAGTCCAGGTGGTAGCACAGATGAGCAGTATTTT.

A remark on this clonotype: A read error is possible here, since a much larger clone lies one base away. The chain employs TRBV7-3 and TRBJ2-2; TRBD1 aligns across 7 bases. The CDR3 spans 13 residues. Per germline, CDR1 SGHTA and CDR2 FQGTGA. CDR3 residues: CVSSLTGTGELFF. DNA for the CDR3: TGTGTCAGCAGCTTGACAGGGACCGGGGAGCTGTTTTTT.

Comments on this clonotype: The final CDR3 position lacks the conserved phenylalanine or tryptophan, pointing to a likely read error. The DNA is omitted, as the CDR3 cannot be located on it reliably, and the CDR3 follows TCRdb's listing. This CDR3 is CASSLGAGNDNEQFL. The V call is TRBV5-4, the J call TRBJ2-1; the D segment call TRBD2 is taken from the table without a DNA check. The length of the CDR3 is 15 amino acids, counting both ends. Germline CDR1 and CDR2: SGHNT and YYREEE (reference sequence).

About this clonotype itself: The junction and the germline gene differ at one end; a read error may be behind it. The CDR3 protein is CASRPQEIHNYGYTF. The CDR3 DNA sequence: TGTGCCAGCAGGCCCCAGGAAATCCACAACTATGGCTACACATTC. This rearrangement joins TRBV12-3 or TRBV12-4 to TRBJ1-2; D is uncertain. This CDR3 is built from 15 residues.

This clonotype was picked up a small number of times. A single base separates this from a much larger clone, so it may be a read error. The chain combines TRBV6-2 or TRBV6-3 with TRBJ2-7, with a tentative D call TRBD2 (6 bases). CDR1 is MNHEY and CDR2 is SVGEGT in the germline V gene. Deletions cut 5 bases from V and 3 bases from J, with 17 bases between. The CDR3 length is 15 residues. Here the CDR3 DNA reads TGTGCCAGCAGTGGATCGAATGGACTACTCTACGAGCAGTACTTC. Protein sequence: CASSGSNGLLYEQYF.

With respect to this clonotype: The CDR3 does not end in the conserved phenylalanine or tryptophan, so this is likely a read error. The rearrangement uses TRBV6-6 and TRBJ1-1, with D possibly being TRBD1 (6 bases). The CDR3 has 14 residues. Germline CDR1 reads MNHNY; CDR2 reads SVGAGI (reference sequence). With 6 bases removed from V and 7 bases from J, the gap between germline ends came to 18 bases. This chain's CDR3 is CASSRGGRGIEAFI. The DNA of the CDR3 is TGTGCCAGCAGCAGGGGAGGACGGGGGATTGAAGCTTTCATT.

The CDR3 spells CSVVELTGASVNEQFF. The CDR3 DNA follows: TGCAGCGTAGTTGAGCTAACGGGAGCATCGGTCAATGAGCAGTTCTTC. The V call is TRBV29-1, the J call TRBJ2-1, with a weak D call TRBD2 (6 bases). The V end was cut by 6 bases, the J end by 6 bases, with 24 bases between. The CDR3 sequence is 16 residues long. Germline V gene sequence: CDR1 SQVTM, CDR2 ANQGSEA.

A word on this clonotype: A much more abundant neighbour one base away suggests this may be a read error. The genes are TRBV5-1 and TRBJ2-3; 7 positions match TRBD2. The CDR3 covers 16 residues. CDR1 is SGHRS and CDR2 is YFSETQ in the germline V gene. DNA for the CDR3: TGCGCCAACAGCCTAAAAGCGGGATTCACCACAGATACGCAGTATTTT. This sequence encodes CANSLKAGFTTDTQYF.

The chain carries TRBV5-4 and TRBJ2-7; TRBD1 matches 8 bases. The CDR3 is made up of 15 amino acids. CDR1 SGHNT and CDR2 YYREEE come from the germline V gene (reference sequence). CDR3: CTSSIGTGGDYEQYF. The CDR3 DNA reads as TGTACTAGCAGCATCGGGACAGGAGGCGACTACGAGCAGTACTTC. Complete variable domain (other parts from reference TRBV5-4 and TRBJ2-7): ETGVTQSPTHLIKTRGQQVTLRCSSQSGHNTVSWYQQALGQGPQFIFQYYREEENGRGNFPPRFSGLQFPNYSSELNVNALELDDSALYLCTSSIGTGGDYEQYFGPGTRLTVT.

About this clonotype itself: A much larger clone is a single base away; this may be a read error. The chain carries TRBV28 and TRBJ2-7; D may match TRBD1 or TRBD2 (5 bases each). Trimming left V 7 bases short and J 0 bases short, with 10 bases between. The CDR3 spans 13 residues. Germline V gene data show CDR1 as MDHEN and CDR2 as SYDVKM. CDR3 bases: TGTGCCAGCACCAGGGACGGCTCCTACGAGCAGTACTTC. Amino acids: CASTRDGSYEQYF.

This clonotype was counted many times. This chain joins TRBV6-5 and TRBJ2-7, with TRBD2 identical over 10 bases. CDR3 length: 16 amino acids. The trim removed 6 bases at V and 0 bases at J, leaving 8 bases unmatched. CDR1 is MNHEY, CDR2 SVGAGI, per germline. The CDR3 protein is CASRATLAGYSYEQYF. CDR3 sequence (DNA): TGTGCCAGCAGGGCGACACTAGCGGGGTACTCCTACGAGCAGTACTTC.

As regards this clonotype: The CDR3 does not end in the conserved phenylalanine or tryptophan, so this is likely a read error. The V call is TRBV5-1, the J call TRBJ1-1; D may be TRBD1 (5 bases). The CDR3 runs to 14 residues. V was pared by 0 bases and J by 9 bases, with 15 bases between. Germline V gene lookup returns CDR1 SGHRS and CDR2 YFSETQ. In DNA, the CDR3 is TGCGCCAGCAGCTTGGATTTGGGGGGAACTAAAGCTTTCTAT. It encodes CASSLDLGGTKAFY.

Comment on this clonotype: Because it lacks the conserved phenylalanine or tryptophan at the end, this CDR3 is likely a read error. The rearrangement uses TRBV4-1 and TRBJ1-3, with D tentatively TRBD1 (5 bases). CDR1 MGHRA and CDR2 YSYEKL come from the germline V gene. The CDR3 is made up of 16 amino acids. CDR3 coding DNA: TGCGTCAGCAGCCAACAAAGGGGACTTCGTGGAAACACCATATATTCT. Translated, it gives CVSSQQRGLRGNTIYS.